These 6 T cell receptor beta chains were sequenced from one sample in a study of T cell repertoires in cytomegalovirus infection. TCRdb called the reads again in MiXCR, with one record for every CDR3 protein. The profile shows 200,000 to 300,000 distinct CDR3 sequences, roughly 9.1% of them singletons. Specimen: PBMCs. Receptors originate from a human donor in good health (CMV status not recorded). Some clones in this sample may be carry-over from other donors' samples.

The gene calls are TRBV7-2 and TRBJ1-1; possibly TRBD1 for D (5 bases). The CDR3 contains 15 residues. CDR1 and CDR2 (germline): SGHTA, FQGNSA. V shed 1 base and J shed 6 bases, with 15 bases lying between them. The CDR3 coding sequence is TGTGCCAGCAGCTTAGGGGGAGGGGAACAACCTGAAGCTTTCTTT. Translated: CASSLGGGEQPEAFF.

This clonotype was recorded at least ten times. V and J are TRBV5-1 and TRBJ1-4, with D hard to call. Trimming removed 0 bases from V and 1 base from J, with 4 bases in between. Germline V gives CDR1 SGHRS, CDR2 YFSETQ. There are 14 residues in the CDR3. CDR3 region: CASSLALTNEKLFF. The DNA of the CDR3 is TGCGCCAGCAGCTTGGCCCTAACTAATGAAAAACTGTTTTTT.

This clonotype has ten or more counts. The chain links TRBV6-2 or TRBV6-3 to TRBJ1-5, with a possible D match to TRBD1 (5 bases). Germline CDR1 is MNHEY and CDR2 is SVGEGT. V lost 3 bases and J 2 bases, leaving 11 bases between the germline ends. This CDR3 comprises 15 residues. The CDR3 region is CASSYSRGGNQPQHF. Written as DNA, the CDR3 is TGTGCCAGCAGTTATTCGAGGGGAGGCAATCAGCCCCAGCATTTT.

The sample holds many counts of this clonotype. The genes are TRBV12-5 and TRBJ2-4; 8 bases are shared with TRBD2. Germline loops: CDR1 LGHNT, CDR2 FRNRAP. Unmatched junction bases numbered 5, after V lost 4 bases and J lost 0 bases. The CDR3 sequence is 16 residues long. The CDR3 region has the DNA TGTGCTAGTGGTTCCCCGGGGGGGGGAGCCAAAAACATTCAGTACTTC. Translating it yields CASGSPGGGAKNIQYF.

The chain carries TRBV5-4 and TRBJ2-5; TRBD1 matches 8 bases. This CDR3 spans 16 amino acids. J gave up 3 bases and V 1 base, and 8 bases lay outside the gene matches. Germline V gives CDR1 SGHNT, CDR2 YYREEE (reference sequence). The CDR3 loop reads CASSLRVRGQEETQYF. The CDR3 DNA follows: TGTGCCAGCAGCTTGAGGGTGCGGGGACAGGAAGAGACCCAGTACTTC.

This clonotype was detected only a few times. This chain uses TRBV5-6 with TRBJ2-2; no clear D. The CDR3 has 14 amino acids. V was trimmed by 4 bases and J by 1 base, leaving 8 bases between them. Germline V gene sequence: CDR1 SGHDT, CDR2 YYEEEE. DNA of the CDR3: TGTGCCAGCAGCCCCGTCAGGAACACCGGGGAGCTGTTTTTT. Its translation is CASSPVRNTGELFF.